These 21 T cell receptor beta chains originate from one sample sequenced in a study of cytomegalovirus exposure and HLA in healthy donors. The PCR was carried out with 60 Vbeta primers and 13 Jbeta primers. Clones were sequenced by immunoSEQ multiplex PCR, and TCRdb holds only the in-frame ones, with some missing. This sample has more than 95,000 clones, with 60% to 85% found just once. Sequencing input: PBMCs. All receptors come from a woman aged 18-29 years in good health and CMV-seronegative.

This clone was recorded only once. J is TRBJ2-6 and V is TRBV27; 9 bases match TRBD1. Germline-derived CDR1 and CDR2 are MNHEY and SMNVEV (reference sequence). The CDR3 consists of 21 residues. V trimming: 7 bases; J trimming: 6 bases; junction bases outside the gene matches: 25. As DNA, the CDR3 is TGTGCCAGCAAGTCGCGGGTAGGGACAGGGACAGATCTCTGGTTGGCCAACGTCCTGACTTTC. It specifies CASKSRVGTGTDLWLANVLTF.

This chain uses TRBV25-1 with TRBJ1-3; 7 bases are shared with TRBD1. V was pared by 6 bases and J by 2 bases, with 7 bases of the junction left unmatched. CDR1 is MGHDK, CDR2 SYGVNS, per germline. The CDR3 length is 15 residues. CDR3 bases: TGTGCCAGCAGGTCGGCAGGGGGTCCTGGAAACACCATATATTTT. Encoded protein: CASRSAGGPGNTIYF.

This sequence joins TRBV19 and TRBJ2-7; the match to TRBD1 covers 9 bases. This CDR3 is 16 amino acids long. CDR1 is LNHDA and CDR2 is SQIVND in the germline V gene (reference sequence). The V gene end was trimmed by 2 bases and the J gene end by 3 bases; junction bases not matched to a gene: 8. The CDR3 coding sequence is TGTGCCAGTAGTATAAACGGACAGGGGTACTTCTACGAGCAGTACTTC. Its protein product is CASSINGQGYFYEQYF.

In this sample, this clone turned up a few times. V is TRBV6-5 and J is TRBJ1-1; tentatively, D is TRBD1 (6 bases). The ends were cut back, 6 bases at V and 5 bases at J, with 16 bases in the middle. CDR1 MNHEY and CDR2 SVGAGI come from the germline V gene. The CDR3 spans 14 residues. The CDR3 reads CASRHEGVGTEAFF. DNA of the CDR3: TGTGCCAGCAGGCACGAGGGGGTAGGGACTGAAGCTTTCTTT.

The V and J genes are TRBV28 and TRBJ1-1; weak D call: TRBD1 (6 bases). Germline V gene lookup returns CDR1 MDHEN and CDR2 SYDVKM. CDR3 length equals 13 residues. V was shortened by 6 bases and J by 1 base, with 9 bases between the two germline ends. The chain's CDR3 is CASRQGQNTEAFF. CDR3 DNA: TGTGCCAGCAGACAGGGACAGAACACTGAAGCTTTCTTT. The variable domain in full, with the rest retrieved from reference TRBV28 and TRBJ1-1, is DVKVTQSSRYLVKRTGEKVFLECVQDMDHENMFWYRQDPGLGLRLIYFSYDVKMKEKGDIPEGYSVSREKKERFSLILESASTNQTSMYLCASRQGQNTEAFFGQGTRLTVV.

This clone was seen once. J is TRBJ1-2 and V is TRBV2, with unresolved D. CDR1 and CDR2 (germline): SNHLY, FYNNEI. The CDR3 has 14 residues. The V and J ends lost 3 bases and 4 bases respectively, with 12 bases between them. The CDR3 bases are TGTGCCAGCAGTGACTCAGGAAAGACCTATGGCTACACCTTC. It encodes CASSDSGKTYGYTF.

This rearrangement joins TRBV4-2 to TRBJ1-1, with D possibly matching TRBD1 (6 bases). Trimming left V 3 bases short and J 4 bases short, with 12 bases between. The CDR3 is 14 residues long. Germline V gene data show CDR1 as LGHNA and CDR2 as YNFKEQ. The CDR3 DNA reads as TGTGCCAGCAGCCAGACTCAGGGGAGCACTGAAGCTTTCTTT. It translates to CASSQTQGSTEAFF.

This clone showed up just a few times. The chain has TRBV6-6 and TRBJ2-1, with TRBD2 identical over 13 bases. CDR3 length: 16 amino acids. J lost 4 bases, V lost 4 bases, and 4 bases had no gene match. CDR1 is MNHNY and CDR2 is SVGAGI in the germline V gene (reference sequence). The CDR3 spells CASSSRTSGGYNEQFF. CDR3 bases: TGTGCCAGCAGTTCCCGGACTAGCGGGGGATACAATGAGCAGTTCTTC.

The rearrangement joins TRBV6-1 to TRBJ1-2, with a tentative D call TRBD1 (6 bases). Trimming removed 4 bases at V and 4 bases at J, with 13 bases between. This CDR3 spans 14 amino acids. The germline V gene encodes CDR1 MNHNS and CDR2 SASEGT. The CDR3: CASSVGQPAYGYTF. CDR3 sequence (DNA): TGTGCCAGCAGTGTAGGACAGCCAGCCTATGGCTACACCTTC.

This chain uses TRBV13 with TRBJ2-7; tentative D call: TRBD2 (6 bases). V lost 7 bases and J lost 9, with 22 bases in between. Germline values: CDR1 PRHDT, CDR2 FYEKMQ (reference sequence). This CDR3 region has 14 residues. Here the CDR3 reads CASNRRREGSVQYF. The CDR3 nucleotides read TGTGCCAGCAACCGTCGGCGGGAAGGTTCGGTGCAGTACTTC.

The chain has TRBV5-1 and TRBJ2-7; 7 bases fit TRBD1. With 4 bases clipped from V and 0 bases from J, the junction kept 7 bases outside the gene matches. The CDR3 is made up of 15 amino acids. Germline V CDR1 and CDR2: SGHRS, YFSETQ. In DNA form, the CDR3 reads TGCGCCAGCAGCGACTACAGGGGCCCCTCCTACGAGCAGTACTTC. This codes for CASSDYRGPSYEQYF.

The chain uses TRBV5-1 and TRBJ2-3; 7 nucleotides agree with TRBD1. The V segment lost 4 bases and the J segment 6 bases; nucleotides outside the gene matches: 8. This CDR3 comprises 14 residues. The germline CDR1 and CDR2 sequences are SGHRS and YFSETQ. In nucleotides, the CDR3 is TGCGCCAGCAGCAGGGACAGCACCCCGGATACGCAGTATTTT. Residues: CASSRDSTPDTQYF.

The genes are TRBV19 and TRBJ1-5; D remains ambiguous. V gave up 5 bases and J gave up 5 bases, with 13 bases separating them. CDR1 and CDR2 (germline): LNHDA, SQIVND (reference sequence). This CDR3 contains 14 residues. The CDR3: CASSSPGGHQPQHF. DNA for the CDR3: TGTGCCAGTAGTTCCCCCGGAGGCCATCAGCCCCAGCATTTT.

This clone turned up a few times. This sequence joins TRBV28 and TRBJ1-2, with 7 bases identical to TRBD1. V shed 4 bases and J 4 bases; nucleotides not matched to a gene: 12. Per germline, CDR1 MDHEN and CDR2 SYDVKM. CDR3 length: 16 residues. CDR3 nucleotide sequence: TGTGCCAGCAGTTCCAGTCAACGGACAGGACGCTATGGCTACACCTTC. This gives the protein CASSSSQRTGRYGYTF.

This clone was detected once. This chain connects TRBV5-1 to TRBJ1-3, with 9 bases lining up with TRBD1. Trimming took 0 bases from V and 1 from J; bases not matched to a gene: 8. Germline-derived CDR1 and CDR2 are SGHRS and YFSETQ. The CDR3 covers 18 residues. The DNA of the CDR3 is TGCGCCAGCAGCTTGGTGGGTCAGACAGGGGGTTCTGGAAACACCATATATTTT. Encoded protein: CASSLVGQTGGSGNTIYF.

The chain employs TRBV7-9 and TRBJ1-2; D is perhaps TRBD1 (6 bases). V was pared by 6 bases and J by 0 bases, with 11 bases between. Germline loops: CDR1 SEHNR, CDR2 FQNEAQ (reference sequence). The CDR3 totals 14 residues. CDR3 protein: CASSISGANYGYTF. As DNA, the CDR3 is TGTGCCAGCAGTATTTCAGGGGCTAACTATGGCTACACCTTC.

This clone was picked up a small number of times. The CDR3 loop is CASSLVVRQHTEAFF. The CDR3, as DNA: TGTGCCAGCAGCTTAGTGGTGCGACAGCACACTGAAGCTTTCTTT. The gene calls are TRBV7-3 and TRBJ1-1; D may be TRBD1 (5 bases). The V and J ends lost 2 bases and 3 bases respectively, with 13 bases between them. Looked up from germline, CDR1 is SGHTA and CDR2 is FQGTGA. The CDR3 is 15 amino acids.

The chain joins TRBV7-2 to TRBJ1-2; TRBD1 matches at 9 bases. CDR1 and CDR2 from the germline V gene are SGHTA and FQGNSA. The CDR3 is made up of 16 amino acids. J gave up 4 bases and V 0 bases, and 6 bases lay outside the gene matches. CDR3 nucleotides: TGTGCCAGCAGCTTAGCCGGGACAGGGTACCTCTATGGCTACACCTTC. It codes for CASSLAGTGYLYGYTF.

V gene TRBV6-5 combines with J gene TRBJ1-6; D perhaps matches TRBD1 (5 bases). V lost 7 bases to trimming and J lost 13 bases, with 20 bases between them. Germline values: CDR1 MNHEY, CDR2 SVGAGI. The CDR3 has 14 residues. The CDR3 DNA sequence: TGTGCCAGCACCACCGGGGGTATCCGTAGTCCCCTCCACTTT. This translates into CASTTGGIRSPLHF.

The chain joins TRBV7-2 to TRBJ2-1, with D uncertain. The CDR3 contains 14 residues. The V gene's germline CDR1 is SGHTA and CDR2 FQGNSA. V was trimmed by 1 base and J by 3 bases, leaving 7 bases between them. CDR3 amino acids: CASSLGGGYNEQFF. The CDR3 DNA is TGTGCCAGCAGCTTAGGTGGCGGCTACAATGAGCAGTTCTTC.

This chain connects TRBV15 to TRBJ1-3, with 9 bases lining up with TRBD1. Germline V gene lookup returns CDR1 LNHNV and CDR2 YYDKDF (reference sequence). V lost 5 bases to trimming and J lost 0 bases; unmatched junction nucleotides: 14. There are 19 residues in the CDR3. CDR3 nucleotides: TGTGCCACCAGCTATCGGACAGGGGCGACGTTCAGCTCTGGAAACACCATATATTTT. This gives the protein CATSYRTGATFSSGNTIYF.